The rows below give T cell receptor beta chains drawn from one sample of a study of T cells in Graves' hyperthyroidism and ophthalmopathy. TCRdb itself ran the multiplex PCR reads through MiXCR, one entry per CDR3 protein. The data contain some 500,000 distinct CDR3 sequences, about 15% of them singletons. The sequenced material came from blood. Receptors were obtained from a woman under 40 with Graves' ophthalmopathy. Each CDR3 is given with its conserved first and last residue. The order of the fields is J gene, D gene, clone size, V gene, CDR3 DNA, CDR3 protein. A D gene is named only where the DNA matches it firmly. Clone size is not always given. Where it is, it says once, few, many or a class for expanded clones.

J: TRBJ1-6
D: NA
size: many
V: TRBV28
DNA: TGTGCCAGCAGCGATGGGGGACTGGATTCACCCCTCCACTTT
CDR3: CASSDGGLDSPLHF

J: TRBJ1-5
D: TRBD1
size: many
V: TRBV20-1
DNA: TGCAGTGCTATCCTTGGGACAGGGTCCGCCAATCAGCCCCAGCATTTT
CDR3: CSAILGTGSANQPQHF

J: TRBJ1-6
D: TRBD1
size: NA
V: TRBV30
DNA: TGTGCCTGGAGTCGGACAGGGGCGGGTAATTCACCCCTCCACTTT
CDR3: CAWSRTGAGNSPLHF

J: TRBJ2-7
D: TRBD1
size: few
V: TRBV9
DNA: TGTGCCAGCAGCGTAGCGGGACAGGGGTACTACGAGCAGTACTTC
CDR3: CASSVAGQGYYEQYF

J: TRBJ1-1
D: NA
size: NA
V: TRBV29-1
DNA: TGCAGCGTCGGAGGTAGCAATGAAGCTTTCTTT
CDR3: CSVGGSNEAFF

J: TRBJ2-7
D: TRBD2
size: NA
V: TRBV4-2
DNA: TGTGCCAGCAGCCGGGAGGGCGAGCAGTACTTC
CDR3: CASSREGEQYF

J: TRBJ2-1
D: NA
size: many
V: TRBV11-3
DNA: TGTGCCAGCAGCTCCCCTCTCGGTGATGAGCAGTTCTTC
CDR3: CASSSPLGDEQFF

J: TRBJ2-7
D: NA
size: many
V: TRBV28
DNA: TGTGCCAGCACCTTTAATGGGCCGCCCTACGAGCAGTACTTC
CDR3: CASTFNGPPYEQYF

J: TRBJ1-1
D: NA
size: many
V: TRBV7-2
DNA: TGTGCCAGCAGCTCTGGACAATTGAACACTGAAGCTTTCTTT
CDR3: CASSSGQLNTEAFF

J: TRBJ2-7
D: NA
size: NA
V: TRBV20-1
DNA: TGCAGTGCACATGGAGGACCCGTCTACGAGCAGTACTTC
CDR3: CSAHGGPVYEQYF

J: TRBJ2-2
D: NA
size: many
V: TRBV7-9
DNA: TGTGCCAGCAGCCAAGGCCCCGGGACGACGAACACCGGGGAGCTGTTTTTT
CDR3: CASSQGPGTTNTGELFF

J: TRBJ1-5
D: NA
size: NA
V: TRBV10-3
DNA: TGTGCCATCCGACAGGACAATCAGCCCCAGCATTTT
CDR3: CAIRQDNQPQHF

J: TRBJ1-2
D: NA
size: NA
V: TRBV12-3/TRBV12-4
DNA: TGTGCCAGCAGGTGGGGGGGGAGTTATGGCTACACCTTC
CDR3: CASRWGGSYGYTF

J: TRBJ1-1
D: TRBD1
size: few
V: TRBV6-1
DNA: TGTGCCAGCGGGCCACAGGGGCTTATCACTGAAGCTTTCTTT
CDR3: CASGPQGLITEAFF

J: TRBJ1-1
D: TRBD1
size: few
V: TRBV10-3
DNA: TGTGCCATCAGTGAGATTATTGGGGCAGGGGGCCGGGGCACTGAAGCTTTCTTT
CDR3: CAISEIIGAGGRGTEAFF

J: TRBJ2-5
D: TRBD1
size: NA
V: TRBV6-1
DNA: TGTGCCAGCAGCGAGGGACAGGGTCAAGAGACCCAGTACTTC
CDR3: CASSEGQGQETQYF

J: TRBJ2-7
D: NA
size: many
V: TRBV20-1
DNA: TGCAGTGCTAGAGGGACCGCTTCCTACGAGCAGTACTTC
CDR3: CSARGTASYEQYF

J: TRBJ2-1
D: TRBD2
size: NA
V: TRBV19
DNA: TGTGCCAGTAGTATGCGGGGGATTCGGGATGAGCAGTTCTTC
CDR3: CASSMRGIRDEQFF

J: TRBJ2-1
D: NA
size: few
V: TRBV15
DNA: TGTGCCACAAAACCCACAGCGGCCTACAATGAGCAGTTCTTC
CDR3: CATKPTAAYNEQFF

J: TRBJ2-1
D: TRBD2
size: few
V: TRBV28
DNA: TGTGCCAGCAGTCTCTACCCGGGGGGACACAATGAGCAGTTCTTC
CDR3: CASSLYPGGHNEQFF

J: TRBJ1-4
D: NA
size: many
V: TRBV28
DNA: TGTGCCAGCAGCCGTGCCAGAAATGAAAAACTGTTTTTT
CDR3: CASSRARNEKLFF

J: TRBJ1-5
D: NA
size: few
V: TRBV5-5
DNA: TGTGCCAGCAGCTTTGCAGGGATTCAGCCCCAGCATTTT
CDR3: CASSFAGIQPQHF

J: TRBJ2-3
D: NA
size: NA
V: TRBV27
DNA: TGTGCCACCAGTGATTTCCTCGGGACCGACACAGATACGCAGTATTTT
CDR3: CATSDFLGTDTDTQYF

J: TRBJ1-1
D: TRBD1
size: many
V: TRBV12-3/TRBV12-4
DNA: TGTGCCAGCAGTCACGGACAGGGGGCGACTGAAGCTTTCTTT
CDR3: CASSHGQGATEAFF

J: TRBJ1-2
D: NA
size: NA
V: TRBV20-1
DNA: TGCAGTGCTAGTCTGCCGCGGGATCCCTATGGCTACACCTTC
CDR3: CSASLPRDPYGYTF

J: TRBJ1-5
D: NA
size: many
V: TRBV7-9
DNA: TGTGCCAGCAGCCACGAACAGGGCAATCAGCCCCAGCATTTT
CDR3: CASSHEQGNQPQHF

J: TRBJ2-3
D: NA
size: many
V: TRBV20-1
DNA: TGCAGTGCTAGGGACACCGGCACAGATACGCAGTATTTT
CDR3: CSARDTGTDTQYF

J: TRBJ2-3
D: NA
size: many
V: TRBV11-2
DNA: TGTGCCAGCAGCTTAGAACTAGCATTGATTAGTGTTACGCAGTATTTT
CDR3: CASSLELALISVTQYF

J: TRBJ2-3
D: TRBD2
size: few
V: TRBV6-2/TRBV6-3
DNA: TGTGCCAGCAGTTACCTTAGCGGGACTCCGTCAGATACGCAGTATTTT
CDR3: CASSYLSGTPSDTQYF

J: TRBJ2-1
D: NA
size: NA
V: TRBV7-9
DNA: TGTGCCAGCAGACTAAAACCCCGAGGAAGGGGAAGGCCGATCAATGAGCAGTTCTTC
CDR3: CASRLKPRGRGRPINEQFF

J: TRBJ2-7
D: NA
size: many
V: TRBV20-1
DNA: TGCAGTGCTAGAGGCAGAAGCTCCTACGAGCAGTACTTC
CDR3: CSARGRSSYEQYF

J: TRBJ2-3
D: TRBD2
size: NA
V: TRBV13
DNA: TGTGCCAGCAGCTCTAGCGGACTAGCGGGAGGATCAGATACGCAGTATTTT
CDR3: CASSSSGLAGGSDTQYF

J: TRBJ2-6
D: NA
size: NA
V: TRBV27
DNA: TGTGCCAGCGGGTACTACTCTGGGGCCAACGTCCTGACTTTC
CDR3: CASGYYSGANVLTF

J: TRBJ2-6
D: NA
size: many
V: TRBV20-1
DNA: TGCAGTGCTTCCCCCCGGCTAGCGCTTAACTCTGGGGCCAACGTCCTGACTTTC
CDR3: CSASPRLALNSGANVLTF

J: TRBJ2-3
D: NA
size: once
V: TRBV6-2/TRBV6-3
DNA: TGTGCCAGCAGTTACCCAGGGTTAGCCTTTGTCGCAGATACGCAGTATTTT
CDR3: CASSYPGLAFVADTQYF

J: TRBJ1-2
D: NA
size: many
V: TRBV12-3/TRBV12-4
DNA: TGTGCCAGCAGTACAGGGTTAACCTATGGCTACACCTTC
CDR3: CASSTGLTYGYTF

J: TRBJ2-7
D: TRBD2
size: many
V: TRBV20-1
DNA: TGCAGTGCTAGAGCGTGGAGTAGCGGGCCTTCCTACGAGCAGTACTTC
CDR3: CSARAWSSGPSYEQYF

J: TRBJ1-2
D: NA
size: NA
V: TRBV19
DNA: TGTGCCAGTAGTATCGGACTGGAAGCTAACTATGGCTACACCTTC
CDR3: CASSIGLEANYGYTF

J: TRBJ2-7
D: TRBD2
size: NA
V: TRBV4-3
DNA: TGCGCCAGCAGCCAAGGGTTGCTAGCGGGGGACTACGAGCAGTACTTC
CDR3: CASSQGLLAGDYEQYF

J: TRBJ2-5
D: NA
size: NA
V: TRBV7-9
DNA: TGTGCCAGCAGCTTCGCAGTTATCCAAGAGACCCAGTACTTC
CDR3: CASSFAVIQETQYF

J: TRBJ2-2
D: TRBD1
size: NA
V: TRBV3-1
DNA: TGTGCCAGCAGCCAAGCGACAGGGGGTCGGGGCCTGTTTTTT
CDR3: CASSQATGGRGLFF

J: TRBJ2-5
D: TRBD1
size: many
V: TRBV30
DNA: TGTGCCTGGAACCTGGGACAGCGCTATCAAGAGACCCAGTACTTC
CDR3: CAWNLGQRYQETQYF

J: TRBJ1-5
D: TRBD1
size: many
V: TRBV2
DNA: TGTGCCAGCAGTGCCGGACAGGGAGACTGGCAGCCCCAGCATTTT
CDR3: CASSAGQGDWQPQHF

J: TRBJ2-7
D: NA
size: NA
V: TRBV29-1
DNA: TGCAGCGTTTCCAAAACCGGGGAGCAGTACTTC
CDR3: CSVSKTGEQYF

J: TRBJ2-5
D: NA
size: many
V: TRBV27
DNA: TGTGCCAGCAGTTTAACCGGGAAGGGCGGGACCCAGTACTTC
CDR3: CASSLTGKGGTQYF

J: TRBJ1-5
D: NA
size: many
V: TRBV27
DNA: TGTGCCAGCAGACGGTGGAATCAGCCCCAGCATTTT
CDR3: CASRRWNQPQHF

J: TRBJ2-7
D: NA
size: few
V: TRBV5-6
DNA: TGTGCCAGCAGCTTGGCCAGGACTTACGAGCAGTACTTC
CDR3: CASSLARTYEQYF

J: TRBJ2-7
D: TRBD1
size: NA
V: TRBV15
DNA: TGTGCCACCAGCAGACCTGCCGGGACAGGGGTTGGAGAGCAGTACTTC
CDR3: CATSRPAGTGVGEQYF

J: TRBJ2-3
D: NA
size: few
V: TRBV4-3
DNA: TGCGCCAGCAGCCAAGATATCGAGTTATGGGCAGATACGCAGTATTTT
CDR3: CASSQDIELWADTQYF

J: TRBJ1-1
D: NA
size: many
V: TRBV27
DNA: TGTGCCAGCAGTTTACAGGCGAACACTGAAGCTTTCTTT
CDR3: CASSLQANTEAFF

J: TRBJ1-5
D: NA
size: many
V: TRBV2
DNA: TGTGCCAGCAGGTTCGGGGAAAATCAGCCCCAGCATTTT
CDR3: CASRFGENQPQHF

J: TRBJ2-5
D: TRBD1
size: many
V: TRBV7-2
DNA: TGTGCCAGCAGCTACTTAACAGGGGTACGAGAGACCCAGTACTTC
CDR3: CASSYLTGVRETQYF